This entry is about one T cell receptor beta chain. Its antigen is undetermined. Trimming stripped 4 bases from V and 2 bases from J, with 10 bases between. This CDR3 has 14 amino acids. Germline CDR1 is LNHNV and CDR2 is YYDKDF (reference sequence). This sample was taken from a study of blood T cells in healthy people across ages. About the study: Template switching captured about one barcoded beta molecule per two T cells. Study results and caveats: Reliance upon unsorted PBMCs precluded definitive naive versus antigen-experienced comparison.

The second PCR ran roughly 7 to 12 cycles with a sample-barcoded 5' primer and J-beta primers. Every single cDNA molecule received a tag from a template-switch adaptor with 12 random nucleotides. TCRdb analysed the 5' RACE reads with MiXCR anew, one entry per CDR3 protein. Counted here are about a million distinct CDR3 sequences, 35% to 45% occurring once; the ten biggest clones make up about an eighth. At least 6.5 million PBMCs were isolated per sample. The source material was blood. The chain recombines TRBV15 with TRBJ2-3, with D uncertain. This sequence was found in a man between 18 and 29 years old in good health. The CDR3 coding sequence is TGTGCCACCAGCAAAGAGCCAGTCACAGATACGCAGTATTTT. Residues: CATSKEPVTDTQYF.